This T cell receptor beta chain derives from a study of cytomegalovirus exposure and HLA in healthy donors. This clone appeared a single time. The PCR ran on 60 Vbeta and 13 Jbeta primers. Produced via immunoSEQ multiplex PCR; TCRdb's table is partial and in-frame only. The sample records 90,000 to 110,000 clones, under 85% being singletons. This CDR3 contains 16 residues. Germline CDR1 is LNHDA and CDR2 is SQIVND (reference sequence). The junction had 9 bases not matched to a gene; V was cut back by 5 bases and J by 1 base. This chain links TRBV19 with TRBJ2-7; TRBD1 aligns across 9 bases. Sample: PBMCs. The receptor was derived from a man younger than 45 in good health and CMV-seronegative. DNA of the CDR3: TGTGCCAGTAGTCCCTCGACAGGGGGGAATTCCTACGAGCAGTACTTC. It yields the protein CASSPSTGGNSYEQYF.